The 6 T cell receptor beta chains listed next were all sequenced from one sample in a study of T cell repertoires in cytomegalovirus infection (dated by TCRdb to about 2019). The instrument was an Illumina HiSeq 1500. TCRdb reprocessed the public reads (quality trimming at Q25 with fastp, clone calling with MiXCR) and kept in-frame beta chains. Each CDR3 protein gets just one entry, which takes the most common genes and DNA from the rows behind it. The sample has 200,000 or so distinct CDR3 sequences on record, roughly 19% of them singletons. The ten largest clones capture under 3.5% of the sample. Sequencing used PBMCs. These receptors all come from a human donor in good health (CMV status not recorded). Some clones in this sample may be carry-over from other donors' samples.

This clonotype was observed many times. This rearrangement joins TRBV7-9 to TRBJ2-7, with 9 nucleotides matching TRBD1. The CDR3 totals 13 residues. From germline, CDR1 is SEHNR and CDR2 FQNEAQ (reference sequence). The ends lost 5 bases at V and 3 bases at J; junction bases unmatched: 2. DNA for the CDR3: TGTGCCAGCAGCACGGGACAGGGCTACGAGCAGTACTTC. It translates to CASSTGQGYEQYF. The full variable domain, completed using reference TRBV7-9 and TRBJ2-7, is DTGVSQNPRHKITKRGQNVTFRCDPISEHNRLYWYRQTLGQGPEFLTYFQNEAQLEKSRLLSDRFSAERPKGSFSTLEIQRTEQGDSAMYLCASSTGQGYEQYFGPGTRLTVT.

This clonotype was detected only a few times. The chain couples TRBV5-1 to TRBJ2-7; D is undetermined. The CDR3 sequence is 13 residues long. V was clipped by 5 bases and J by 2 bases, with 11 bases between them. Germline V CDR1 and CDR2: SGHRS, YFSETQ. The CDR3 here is CASRKDGTYEQYF. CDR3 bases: TGCGCCAGCAGGAAGGACGGCACCTACGAGCAGTACTTC.

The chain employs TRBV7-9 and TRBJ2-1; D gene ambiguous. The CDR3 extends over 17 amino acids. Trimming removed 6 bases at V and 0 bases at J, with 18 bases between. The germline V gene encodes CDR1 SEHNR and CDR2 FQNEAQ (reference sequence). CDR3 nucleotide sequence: TGTGCCAGCAGTCCATTTCGCCAGACAAGCTCCTACAATGAGCAGTTCTTC. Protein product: CASSPFRQTSSYNEQFF.

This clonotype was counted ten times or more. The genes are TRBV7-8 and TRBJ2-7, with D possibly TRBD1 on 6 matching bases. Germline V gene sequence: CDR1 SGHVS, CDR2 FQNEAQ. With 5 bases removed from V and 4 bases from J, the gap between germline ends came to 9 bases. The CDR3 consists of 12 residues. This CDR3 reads CASSTTGYEQYF. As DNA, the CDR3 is TGTGCCAGCAGCACGACAGGTTACGAGCAGTACTTC.

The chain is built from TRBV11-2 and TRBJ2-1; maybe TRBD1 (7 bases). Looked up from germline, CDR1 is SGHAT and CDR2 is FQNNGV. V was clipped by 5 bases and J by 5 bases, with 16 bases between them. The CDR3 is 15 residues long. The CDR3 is CASSQEGATNNEQFF. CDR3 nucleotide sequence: TGTGCCAGCAGCCAGGAGGGGGCCACGAACAATGAGCAGTTCTTC.

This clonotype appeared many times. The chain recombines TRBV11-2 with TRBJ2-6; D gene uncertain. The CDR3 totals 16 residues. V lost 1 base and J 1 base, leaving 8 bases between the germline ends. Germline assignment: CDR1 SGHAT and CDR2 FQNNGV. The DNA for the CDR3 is TGTGCCAGCAGCTTAGTCGCCGGGTCTGGGGCCAACGTCCTGACTTTC. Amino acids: CASSLVAGSGANVLTF. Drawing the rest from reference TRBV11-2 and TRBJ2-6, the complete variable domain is EAGVAQSPRYKIIEKRQSVAFWCNPISGHATLYWYQQILGQGPKLLIQFQNNGVVDDSQLPKDRFSAERLKGVDSTLKIQPAKLEDSAVYLCASSLVAGSGANVLTFGAGSRLTVL.